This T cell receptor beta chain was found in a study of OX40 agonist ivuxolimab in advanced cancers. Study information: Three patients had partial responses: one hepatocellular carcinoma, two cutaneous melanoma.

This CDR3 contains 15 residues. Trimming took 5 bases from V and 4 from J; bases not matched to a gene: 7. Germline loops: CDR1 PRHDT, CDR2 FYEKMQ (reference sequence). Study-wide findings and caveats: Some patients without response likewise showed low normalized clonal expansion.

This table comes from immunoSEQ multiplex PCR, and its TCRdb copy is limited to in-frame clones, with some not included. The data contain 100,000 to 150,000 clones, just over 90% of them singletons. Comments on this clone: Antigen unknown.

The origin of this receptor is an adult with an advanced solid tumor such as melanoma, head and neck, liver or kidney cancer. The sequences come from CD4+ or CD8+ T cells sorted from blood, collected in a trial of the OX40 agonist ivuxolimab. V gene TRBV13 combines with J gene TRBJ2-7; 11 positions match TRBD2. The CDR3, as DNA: TGTGCCAGCAGCAACTTAGCGGGGGGGCCGTACGAGCAGTACTTC. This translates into CASSNLAGGPYEQYF.